This T cell receptor beta chain was recovered during a study of T cell responses to AZD1222 COVID-19 vaccine. Produced via immunoSEQ multiplex PCR; TCRdb's table is partial and in-frame only. This table holds about 190,000 clones, about 89% found once. As for this clone: Antigen specificity is unknown.

General study results and limits: Repertoire sampling was restricted to post-peak T cell response timepoints. Of spike-specific TCRs, nearly half reportedly target regions left unmutated in variants. Vaccine-related CD4 TCRs covered spike, predominating at 160-218 and 743-854.

V gave up 0 bases and J gave up 8 bases, with 8 bases separating them. Germline CDR1 and CDR2: MNHEY and SVGAGI. This CDR3 is built from 14 residues. The source is an adult in good health. The chain is built from TRBV6-5 and TRBJ1-6; D is ambiguous. The material sequenced was peripheral blood, taken on day 0 of MenACWY control vaccination. As DNA, the CDR3 is TGTGCCAGCAGTTACTCCCACAACGATTCACCCCTCCACTTT. This encodes CASSYSHNDSPLHF.